The sequence of this TCR beta chain was determined in a study of OX40 agonist ivuxolimab in advanced cancers. Study context: An anti-OX40 (CD134) antibody with agonistic activity, ivuxolimab, was administered to patients. Two patients with cutaneous melanoma and one with hepatocellular carcinoma, three in total, showed partial responses. Points from the study as a whole: Relative to CD4+ cells, CD8+ T cells on average had more expanded clones. Individuals who were partial responders at 0.1-3.0 mg/kg had clonal expansion that ranked among the lowest.

This clone was recorded only once. What it binds is not known. The assay was immunoSEQ multiplex PCR, and TCRdb's table has in-frame clones only and misses some. The sample carries tens of thousands of clones, about nine tenths recorded once. The specimen comprised CD4+ or CD8+ T cells sorted from blood, sampled in a trial of the OX40 agonist ivuxolimab. This TCR was recovered from an adult with an advanced solid tumor such as melanoma, head and neck, liver or kidney cancer.

The CDR3 region is CASRGGSYEQYF. DNA for the CDR3: TGTGCCAGCAGGGGGGGCTCCTACGAGCAGTACTTC. This rearrangement joins TRBV27 to TRBJ2-7; TRBD2 might be the D (6 bases). The germline V gene has CDR1 MNHEY and CDR2 SMNVEV (reference sequence). V lost 6 bases and J 0 bases, leaving 6 bases between the germline ends. This CDR3 is 12 amino acids long.